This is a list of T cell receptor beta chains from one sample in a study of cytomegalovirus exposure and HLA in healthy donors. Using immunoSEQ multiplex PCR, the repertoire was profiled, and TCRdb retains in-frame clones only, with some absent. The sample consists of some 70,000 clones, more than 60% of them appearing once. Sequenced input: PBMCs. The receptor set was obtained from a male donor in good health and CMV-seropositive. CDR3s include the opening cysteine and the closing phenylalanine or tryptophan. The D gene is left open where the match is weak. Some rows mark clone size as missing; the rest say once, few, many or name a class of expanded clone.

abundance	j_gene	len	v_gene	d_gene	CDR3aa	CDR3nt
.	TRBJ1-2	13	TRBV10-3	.	CAISAREAYGYTF	TGTGCCATCAGTGCACGGGAAGCATATGGCTACACCTTC
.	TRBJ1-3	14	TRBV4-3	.	CASSQDLPRDTIYF	TGCGCCAGCAGCCAAGATTTGCCCAGGGATACCATATATTTT
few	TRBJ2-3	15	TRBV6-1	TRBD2	CASTGTSGETDTQYF	TGTGCCAGCACCGGGACTAGCGGGGAAACAGATACGCAGTATTTT
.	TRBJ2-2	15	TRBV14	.	CASSQIRSNTGELFF	TGTGCCAGCAGCCAGATACGGTCGAACACCGGGGAGCTGTTTTTT
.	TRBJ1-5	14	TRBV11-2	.	CASSPDRGNQPQHF	TGTGCCAGCAGCCCTGACAGAGGCAATCAGCCCCAGCATTTT
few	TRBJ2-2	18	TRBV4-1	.	CASSQEPNQRANTGELFF	TGCGCCAGCAGCCAAGAACCCAACCAGCGGGCGAACACCGGGGAGCTGTTTTTT
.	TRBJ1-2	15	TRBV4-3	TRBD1	CASSQELQGAYGYTF	TGCGCCAGCAGCCAAGAGCTTCAGGGGGCCTATGGCTACACCTTC
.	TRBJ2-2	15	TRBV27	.	CASSSQGSYTGELFF	TGTGCCAGCAGTTCTCAGGGGTCGTACACCGGGGAGCTGTTTTTT
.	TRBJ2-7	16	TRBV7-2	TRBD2	CASSLWGTSGSYEQYF	TGTGCCAGCAGCCTTTGGGGGACTAGCGGCTCCTACGAGCAGTACTTC
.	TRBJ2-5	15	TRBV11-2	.	CASSLAPAREETQYF	TGTGCCAGCAGCTTAGCGCCTGCCAGGGAAGAGACCCAGTACTTC
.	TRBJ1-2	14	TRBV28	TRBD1	CASILSTGHYGYTF	TGTGCCAGCATCCTTTCGACAGGGCACTATGGCTACACCTTC
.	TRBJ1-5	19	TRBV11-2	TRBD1	CASSLGVRGGRMNNQPQHF	TGTGCCAGCAGCTTAGGGGTTCGAGGGGGCAGGATGAACAATCAGCCCCAGCATTTT
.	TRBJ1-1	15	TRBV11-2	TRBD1	CASSPRTRGYTEAFF	TGTGCCAGCAGCCCCAGAACCAGGGGGTACACTGAAGCTTTCTTT
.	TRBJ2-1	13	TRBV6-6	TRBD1	CASIGQGGNEQFF	TGTGCCAGCATCGGACAGGGCGGCAATGAGCAGTTCTTC
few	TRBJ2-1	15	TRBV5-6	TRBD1	CASSLWDRVFDEQFF	TGTGCCAGCAGCTTGTGGGACAGGGTTTTCGATGAGCAGTTCTTC
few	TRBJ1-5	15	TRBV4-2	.	CASSLDGGSNQPQHF	TGTGCCAGCAGCCTCGACGGGGGTAGCAATCAGCCCCAGCATTTT
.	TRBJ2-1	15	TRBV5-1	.	CASSLQGSSYNEQFF	TGCGCCAGCAGCCTCCAGGGTAGCTCCTACAATGAGCAGTTCTTC
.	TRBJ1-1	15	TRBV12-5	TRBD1	CASGLDGTGNTEAFF	TGTGCTAGTGGTTTGGACGGGACAGGGAACACTGAAGCTTTCTTT
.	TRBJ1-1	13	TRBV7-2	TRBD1	CARSGQLNTEAFF	TGTGCCAGGTCGGGACAGCTTAACACTGAAGCTTTCTTT
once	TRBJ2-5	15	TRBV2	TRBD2	CASRVRLAMGETQYF	TGTGCCAGCAGGGTTAGACTAGCTATGGGAGAGACCCAGTACTTC
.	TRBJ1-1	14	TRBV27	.	CASRMSQGITEAFF	TGTGCCAGCAGGATGTCACAGGGAATTACTGAAGCTTTCTTT
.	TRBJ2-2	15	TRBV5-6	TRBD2	CASTRAGGPPGELFF	TGTGCCAGCACGCGAGCGGGGGGGCCCCCCGGGGAGCTGTTTTTT
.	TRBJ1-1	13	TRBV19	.	CASRTKLNTEAFF	TGTGCCAGTAGAACTAAACTGAACACTGAAGCTTTCTTT
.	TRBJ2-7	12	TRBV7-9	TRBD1	CASSRQGYEQYF	TGTGCCAGCAGCCGACAGGGCTACGAGCAGTACTTC
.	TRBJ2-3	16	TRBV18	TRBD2	CASPPPGSGGTDTQYF	TGTGCCAGCCCCCCCCCGGGGAGCGGGGGCACAGATACGCAGTATTTT
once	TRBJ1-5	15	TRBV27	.	CASSSLGVSNQPQHF	TGTGCCAGCAGTTCCCTAGGGGTTAGCAATCAGCCCCAGCATTTT
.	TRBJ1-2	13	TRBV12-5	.	CASGSSTFYGYTF	TGTGCTAGTGGTTCCTCCACATTCTATGGCTACACCTTC
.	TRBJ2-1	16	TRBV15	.	CATSTDRLGRYNEQFF	TGTGCCACCAGCACCGACCGTCTAGGGAGGTACAATGAGCAGTTCTTC
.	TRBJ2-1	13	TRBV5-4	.	CASSLERMYEQFF	TGTGCCAGCAGCTTGGAGAGGATGTATGAGCAGTTCTTC
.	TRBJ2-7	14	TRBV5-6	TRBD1	CASSAGTGVYEQYF	TGTGCCAGCAGCGCCGGGACAGGGGTCTACGAGCAGTACTTC
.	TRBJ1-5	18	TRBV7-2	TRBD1	CASSKTAPTGVGNQPQHF	TGTGCCAGCAGCAAAACCGCGCCTACAGGGGTGGGCAATCAGCCCCAGCATTTT
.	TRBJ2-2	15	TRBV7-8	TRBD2	CASSRAGGQTGELFF	TGTGCCAGCAGCCGTGCGGGGGGGCAGACCGGGGAGCTGTTTTTT
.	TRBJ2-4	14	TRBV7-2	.	CASSWDYIGGIQYF	TGTGCCAGCAGCTGGGACTATATAGGGGGCATTCAGTACTTC
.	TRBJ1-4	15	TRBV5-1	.	CASSLGVRGFEKLFF	TGCGCCAGCAGCTTGGGAGTACGGGGTTTTGAAAAACTGTTTTTT
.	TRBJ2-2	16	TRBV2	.	CASSVELAVNTGELFF	TGTGCCAGCAGTGTGGAACTAGCCGTGAACACCGGGGAGCTGTTTTTT
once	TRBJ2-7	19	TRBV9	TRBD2	CASSGAAGTSGGATYEQYF	TGTGCCAGCAGCGGCGCCGCCGGGACTAGCGGGGGGGCCACCTACGAGCAGTACTTC
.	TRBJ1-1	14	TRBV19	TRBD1	CASNSDRARAEAFF	TGTGCCAGTAACTCGGACAGGGCGAGGGCTGAAGCTTTCTTT
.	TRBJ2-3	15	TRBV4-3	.	CASSQVELATDTQYF	TGCGCCAGCAGCCAAGTCGAGCTAGCCACAGATACGCAGTATTTT
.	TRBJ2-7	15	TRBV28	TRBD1	CASRKAGTGDGEQYF	TGTGCCAGCAGAAAAGCCGGGACAGGGGACGGCGAGCAGTACTTC
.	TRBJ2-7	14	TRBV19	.	CASSIQAGSYEQYF	TGTGCCAGTAGTATCCAAGCGGGTTCCTACGAGCAGTACTTC
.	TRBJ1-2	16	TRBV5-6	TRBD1	CASSLSGTGGGYGYTF	TGTGCCAGCAGCCTGTCCGGGACAGGGGGTGGGTATGGCTACACCTTC
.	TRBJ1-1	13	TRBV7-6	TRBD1	CASSSQGYTEAFF	TGTGCCAGCAGCTCACAGGGGTACACTGAAGCTTTCTTT
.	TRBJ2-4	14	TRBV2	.	CASSERPAKNIQYF	TGTGCCAGCAGTGAACGGCCAGCGAAAAACATTCAGTACTTC
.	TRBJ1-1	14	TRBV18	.	CASSPRSDGTEAFF	TGTGCCAGCTCACCACGCTCTGACGGGACTGAAGCTTTCTTT
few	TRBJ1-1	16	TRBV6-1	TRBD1	CASSQGQGRLNTEAFF	TGTGCCAGCAGTCAAGGACAGGGAAGGCTGAACACTGAAGCTTTCTTT
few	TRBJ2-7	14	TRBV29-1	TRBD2	CSVDSGGASYEQYF	TGCAGCGTTGATAGCGGGGGCGCGTCCTACGAGCAGTACTTC
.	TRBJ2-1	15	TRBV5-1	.	CASSPLMSSYNEQFF	TGCGCCAGCAGCCCGTTAATGAGCTCCTACAATGAGCAGTTCTTC
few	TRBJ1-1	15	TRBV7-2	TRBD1	CASSFRGDSRTEAFF	TGTGCCAGCAGCTTTAGAGGGGACAGCCGCACTGAAGCTTTCTTT
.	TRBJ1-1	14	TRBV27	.	CASRGAGGNTEAFF	TGTGCCAGCAGGGGGGCGGGGGGGAACACTGAAGCTTTCTTT
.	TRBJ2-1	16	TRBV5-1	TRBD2	CASSYWAAGGENEQFF	TGCGCCAGCAGCTATTGGGCAGCGGGGGGGGAAAATGAGCAGTTCTTC
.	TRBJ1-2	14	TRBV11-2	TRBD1	CASSLVQGAYGYTF	TGTGCCAGCAGCCTAGTCCAGGGGGCCTATGGCTACACCTTC
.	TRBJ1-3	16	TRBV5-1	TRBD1	CASSRYRGGSGNTIYF	TGCGCCAGCAGCAGATACAGGGGTGGCTCTGGAAACACCATATATTTT
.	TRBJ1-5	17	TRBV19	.	CASSPSRVRWGNQPQHF	TGTGCCAGTAGTCCCTCGCGGGTCCGGTGGGGCAATCAGCCCCAGCATTTT
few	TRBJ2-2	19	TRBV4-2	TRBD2	CASSQEWTSGGAGTGELFF	TGTGCCAGCAGCCAAGAGTGGACTAGCGGGGGGGCGGGCACCGGGGAGCTGTTTTTT
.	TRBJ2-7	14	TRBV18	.	CASSPVEGSNEQYF	TGTGCCAGCTCACCAGTCGAGGGATCAAACGAGCAGTACTTC